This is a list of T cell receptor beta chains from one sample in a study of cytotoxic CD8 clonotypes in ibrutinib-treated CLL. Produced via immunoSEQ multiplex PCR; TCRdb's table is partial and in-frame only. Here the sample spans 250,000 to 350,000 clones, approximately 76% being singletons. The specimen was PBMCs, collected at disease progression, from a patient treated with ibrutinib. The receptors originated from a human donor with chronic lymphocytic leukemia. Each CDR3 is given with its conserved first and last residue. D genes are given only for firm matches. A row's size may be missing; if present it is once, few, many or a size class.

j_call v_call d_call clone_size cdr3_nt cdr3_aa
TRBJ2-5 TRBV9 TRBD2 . TGTGCCAGCAGCGAGGCGGGGGGGCCCGGAGAGACCCAGTACTTC CASSEAGGPGETQYF
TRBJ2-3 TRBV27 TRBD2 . TGTGCCAGCAGTTTAGGGACTAGCGGGGCTTATACGCAGTATTTT CASSLGTSGAYTQYF
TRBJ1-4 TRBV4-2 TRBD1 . TGTGCCAGCAGCCTCCTGGACAGGGGTAATGAAAAACTGTTTTTT CASSLLDRGNEKLFF
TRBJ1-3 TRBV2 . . TGTGCCAGCAGTGATAGTGGGTCCCGCTCTGGAAACACCATATATTTT CASSDSGSRSGNTIYF
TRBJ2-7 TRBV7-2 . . TGTGCCAGCAGCTTAGCCAGGCATTTATACGAGCAGTACTTC CASSLARHLYEQYF
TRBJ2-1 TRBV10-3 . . TGTGCCATCAGCCGAGCAGGAGGATACAATGAGCAGTTCTTC CAISRAGGYNEQFF
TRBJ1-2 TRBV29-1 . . TGCAGCGCAGGAAGAACAGGGCAGACTAACTATGGCTACACCTTC CSAGRTGQTNYGYTF
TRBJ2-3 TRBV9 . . TGTGCCAGCAGCGTAGTGGGCGGCGAACGCGGCACAGATACGCAGTATTTT CASSVVGGERGTDTQYF
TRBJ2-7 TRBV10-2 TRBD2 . TGCGCCAGCAGTGAGTCCCTCAGCGGGGGACGGGACTATGCCAACTACGAGCAGTACTTC CASSESLSGGRDYANYEQYF
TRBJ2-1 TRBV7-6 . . TGTGCCAGCAGCGACTCGGGGGCTGGGTACAATGAGCAGTTCTTC CASSDSGAGYNEQFF
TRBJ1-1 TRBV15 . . TGTGCCACCAGCCTTAGCCGAGGAGGGTCAGCTTTCTTT CATSLSRGGSAFF
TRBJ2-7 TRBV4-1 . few TGCGCCAGCAGCCAAGATTCTTGGGCGGGAGAGCAGTACTTC CASSQDSWAGEQYF
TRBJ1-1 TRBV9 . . TGTGCCAGCAGCTGTGGGGGATCGATGAACACTGAAGCTTTCTTT CASSCGGSMNTEAFF
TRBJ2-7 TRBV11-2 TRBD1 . TGTGCCAGCAGCCCCCGTACGGGACAGTTCCACGAGCAGTACTTC CASSPRTGQFHEQYF
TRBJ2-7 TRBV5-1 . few TGCGCCAGCAGCTTTGACAGCCGAGGTCTCTACGAGCAGTACTTC CASSFDSRGLYEQYF
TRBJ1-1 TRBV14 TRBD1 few TGTGCCAGCAGCAAAACGACAGGGGGGAACACTGAAGCTTTCTTT CASSKTTGGNTEAFF
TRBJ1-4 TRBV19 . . TGTGCCAGTAGTATAGTTAGAGGGACCGAAAAACTGTTTTTT CASSIVRGTEKLFF
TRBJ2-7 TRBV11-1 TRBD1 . TGTGCCAGCAGCTTCCGGGACAGGGCCCACGAGCAGTACTTC CASSFRDRAHEQYF
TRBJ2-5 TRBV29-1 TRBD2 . TGCAGCGTTACTGGACTAGTCCAAGAGACCCAGTACTTC CSVTGLVQETQYF
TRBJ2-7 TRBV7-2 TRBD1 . TGTGCCAGCAGCCCGGGACAGGCTGCGCGTGAGCAGTACTTC CASSPGQAAREQYF
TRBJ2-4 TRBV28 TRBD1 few TGTGCCAGCAGCGACCGAATCCGGGACAGAGGATACTTC CASSDRIRDRGYF
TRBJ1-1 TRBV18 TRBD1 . TGTGCCAGCTCACCGCGCGACAGGGTGAACACTGAAGCTTTCTTT CASSPRDRVNTEAFF
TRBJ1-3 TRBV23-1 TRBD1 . TGCGCCAGCAGTCATTCCCCCGGACAGGGATTCCGAAACACCATATATTTT CASSHSPGQGFRNTIYF
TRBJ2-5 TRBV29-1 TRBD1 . TGCAGCGCCCCGACAGGGTTGGAAGAGACCCAGTACTTC CSAPTGLEETQYF
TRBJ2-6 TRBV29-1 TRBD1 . TGCAGCGTTAACGGACAGGGGGCCCTTGGGGCCAACGTCCTGACTTTC CSVNGQGALGANVLTF
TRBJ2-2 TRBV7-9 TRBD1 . TGTGCCAGCAGCTCTAGCCCGGGCAGGGGGCTTACCGGGGAGCTGTTTTTT CASSSSPGRGLTGELFF
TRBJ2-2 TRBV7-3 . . TGTGCCAGCAGCTTCAAGGGGACCGGGGAGCTGTTTTTT CASSFKGTGELFF
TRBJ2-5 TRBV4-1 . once TGCGCCAGCAGCCAAGAGGTGCCCCCCACACGGGAGACCCAGTACTTC CASSQEVPPTRETQYF
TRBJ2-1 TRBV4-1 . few TGCGCCAGCAGCCCACATACAGGGTTCGATGAGCAGTTCTTC CASSPHTGFDEQFF
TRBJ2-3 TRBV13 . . TGTGCCAGCAGCTTTTTGGTGGATACGCAGTATTTT CASSFLVDTQYF
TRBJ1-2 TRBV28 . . TGTGCCAGCAGCCGCTTTAGCTATGGCTACACCTTC CASSRFSYGYTF
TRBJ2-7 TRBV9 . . TGTGCCAGCAGCGTAGGTCTAGCCTACGAGCAGTACTTC CASSVGLAYEQYF
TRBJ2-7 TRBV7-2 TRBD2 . TGTGCCAGCAGCTTAGTTGGCGTAGGAGCGGGGGTAACCTCCTACGAGCAGTACTTC CASSLVGVGAGVTSYEQYF
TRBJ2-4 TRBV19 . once TGTGCCAGTAGTATAGATTGGGACGGAGCTCAAAACATTCAGTACTTC CASSIDWDGAQNIQYF
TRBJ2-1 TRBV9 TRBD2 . TGTGCCAGCAGCTCCCGGACTAGCGGGGGGAGCTCCTACAATGAGCAGTTCTTC CASSSRTSGGSSYNEQFF
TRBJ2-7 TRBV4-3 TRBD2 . TGCGCCAGCAGCCAAGGCCCCGGGGACTACTACGAGCAGTACTTC CASSQGPGDYYEQYF
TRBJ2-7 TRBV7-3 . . TGTGCCAGCAGCTTAACCGGGATACAAAACTACGAGCAGTACTTC CASSLTGIQNYEQYF
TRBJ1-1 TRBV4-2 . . TGTGCCAGCAGCCAAGTCGTGCTTACAGGGTCCGGCATGAACACTGAAGCTTTCTTT CASSQVVLTGSGMNTEAFF
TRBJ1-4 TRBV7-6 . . TGTGCCAGCAGTCAGGACTTTCATGAAAAACTGTTTTTT CASSQDFHEKLFF